What follows describes a single TCR beta chain. Its antigen is still unknown. A much bigger clone sits one base away, suggesting this may be a read error. The record originates from a study of T cells in Graves' hyperthyroidism and ophthalmopathy. Across the study: Peripheral blood was secured at the point of initial diagnosis, before any treatment. Whole-study results and caveats: Blood also contained most expanded thyroid clonotypes above 0.001. Patients with ophthalmopathy were separated from those with stable hyperthyroidism by a 13 V-J model.

J was trimmed by 8 bases and V by 7 bases; bases with no gene match: 7. This CDR3 has 14 residues. Germline CDR1 SGHAT, CDR2 FQNNGV. The authors obtained PBMCs from around 11 ml of fresh peripheral blood. Amplification targeted TCR beta CDR3 regions from RNA transcripts. HTBI primers were used for first-round RT-PCR of the TCR CDR3. TCRdb reprocessed the multiplex PCR reads with MiXCR, giving one entry per CDR3 protein. The table lists about 290,000 distinct CDR3 sequences, approximately 13% of them singletons, with 6.5% to 10% in the top ten. The receptor was derived from a middle-aged woman with Graves' hyperthyroidism. The V and J genes are TRBV11-2 and TRBJ2-1, with TRBD2 matching 11 bases. The sequenced sample was blood. DNA for the CDR3: TGTGCCAGCAACGAAACTAGCGGGAGTTATGAGCAGTTCTTC. It specifies CASNETSGSYEQFF.